The rows below give T cell receptor beta chains drawn from one sample of a study of T-cell reconstitution after alpha-beta-depleted transplantation in children. Each CDR3 protein gets one entry after TCRdb re-called the PCR reads with MiXCR. The sample has around 800,000 distinct CDR3 sequences, approximately 15% seen once. This sample comprised PBMCs, mostly from graft donor cells, obtained 360 days after TCRalphabeta/CD19-depleted stem cell transplant. The receptors were sampled from a male patient between 5 and 17 years old who had a stem cell transplant for acute lymphoblastic leukemia, so the T cells may come from the graft donor. Both conserved end residues are part of each CDR3. Fields, in order: CDR3 DNA, CDR3 protein, V gene, clone size, CDR3 length, D gene, J gene. A D gene is named only where the DNA matches it firmly. Rows give clone size only sometimes, using once, few, many, or a class for an expanded clone.

TGTGCCAGCAGCCCACCGGGCCTCCCCTGGGGCGGGGAGCTGTTTTTT | CASSPPGLPWGGELFF | TRBV7-7 | - | 16 | - | TRBJ2-2
TGTGCCAGCAGTTACGGCGGGAGGGCGGAGACCCAGTACTTC | CASSYGGRAETQYF | TRBV6-5 | - | 14 | TRBD2 | TRBJ2-5
TGCAGCGTTGCCCCAGGCGGGGGACGCACAGATACGCAGTATTTT | CSVAPGGGRTDTQYF | TRBV29-1 | few | 15 | TRBD2 | TRBJ2-3
TGTGCCAGCAGTGAATTTTGGAGGTCTGGGGCCAACGTCCTGACTTTC | CASSEFWRSGANVLTF | TRBV2 | - | 16 | - | TRBJ2-6
TGTGCCAGCTCCTCTATATCGACTAGATCGAGTTCGGGGAATGAGCAGTTCTTC | CASSSISTRSSSGNEQFF | TRBV18 | - | 18 | - | TRBJ2-1
TGTGCCAGCAGTTTATCGACTAGCGGGACCACAGATACGCAGTATTTT | CASSLSTSGTTDTQYF | TRBV27 | few | 16 | TRBD2 | TRBJ2-3
TGCGCCAGCAGCTTGCAGGGACTAGCGGGTAGCACAGATACGCAGTATTTT | CASSLQGLAGSTDTQYF | TRBV5-1 | - | 17 | TRBD2 | TRBJ2-3
TGCGCCAGCAGTTTGGAAGCCCTAGCGCGTAACACCGGGGAGCTGTTTTTT | CASSLEALARNTGELFF | TRBV5-1 | many | 17 | - | TRBJ2-2
TGTGCCAGCAGCACCGAACAGGGAGCGTACACTGAAGCTTTCTTT | CASSTEQGAYTEAFF | TRBV5-4 | - | 15 | - | TRBJ1-1
TGTGCCAGCAGCGCGGATCTAGGGGAAAAACTGTTTTTT | CASSADLGEKLFF | TRBV7-9 | few | 13 | - | TRBJ1-4
TGTGCCAGCAGCGCCCAAGGGACTAGCGGGAGGGATACGCAGTATTTT | CASSAQGTSGRDTQYF | TRBV21-1 | few | 16 | - | TRBJ2-3
TGCAGTGCTAGAGTGTGGACAGGGAATGAGACCCAGTACTTC | CSARVWTGNETQYF | TRBV20-1 | many | 14 | TRBD1 | TRBJ2-5
TGCGCCAGCAGCTTTTGGAATGACCCCAGACACACCGGGGAGCTGTTTTTT | CASSFWNDPRHTGELFF | TRBV5-1 | - | 17 | - | TRBJ2-2
TGTGCAAACCGGGAGGGGGCCGGTTCACCCCTCCACTTT | CANREGAGSPLHF | TRBV7-9 | - | 13 | TRBD1 | TRBJ1-6
TGTGCCAGCAGTTTTAATTTGGGGCCCGGGGAGCTGTTTTTT | CASSFNLGPGELFF | TRBV12-3/TRBV12-4 | few | 14 | - | TRBJ2-2
TGCAGCGTTGAGCGGCAGAGCCCGTCCTATGGCTACACCTTC | CSVERQSPSYGYTF | TRBV29-1 | few | 14 | - | TRBJ1-2
TGCAGTGCTAGAGATGGGGCAATCGGGAGCAATCAGCCCCAGCATTTT | CSARDGAIGSNQPQHF | TRBV20-1 | few | 16 | - | TRBJ1-5
TGCAGTGCTACTAGCGGGAGCTCCGGGTACTACGAGCAGTACTTC | CSATSGSSGYYEQYF | TRBV20-1 | few | 15 | TRBD2 | TRBJ2-7
TGTGCCAGCAGCCAAGATATCGTTTACGAGCAGTACTTC | CASSQDIVYEQYF | TRBV14 | - | 13 | - | TRBJ2-7
TGTGCCAGCAGTGGGCTACCCGGGGAGCTGTTTTTT | CASSGLPGELFF | TRBV27 | - | 12 | - | TRBJ2-2
TGTGCCGAGTCCTGGGGACTAAACTATGAGCAGTTCTTC | CAESWGLNYEQFF | TRBV30 | - | 13 | TRBD2 | TRBJ2-1
TGCGCCAGCGGCCCACCGGGACAGGGGGCCTTTTTAGAGACCCAGTACTTC | CASGPPGQGAFLETQYF | TRBV5-1 | few | 17 | TRBD1 | TRBJ2-5
TGTGCCAGCTCAATGACTAGCGGAGTTCAAGAGACCCAGTACTTC | CASSMTSGVQETQYF | TRBV18 | - | 15 | TRBD2 | TRBJ2-5